Each of the 2 T cell receptor beta chains below was sequenced from the same sample in a study of shared clonotypes between healthy human individuals. Sequencing was performed with immunoSEQ multiplex PCR; in TCRdb, only in-frame clones are kept and a portion is missing. Of nearly 750,000 clones listed, around 77% were seen once; the top ten hold about 1.8%. Sequences were obtained from memory CD4+ T cells sorted from blood. Described subset: CD45RA-negative fraction. The receptors were sampled from a woman aged 25 to 39 in good health.

The chain combines TRBV6-4 with TRBJ2-7; D ambiguous. Trimming stripped 1 base from V and 5 bases from J, with 9 bases between. Germline CDR1 is MRHNA and CDR2 is SNTAGT. The CDR3 covers 13 residues. The DNA of the CDR3 is TGTGCCAGCAGTGACTACCAAGGGAACGAGCAGTACTTC. This gives the protein CASSDYQGNEQYF.

A single count supports this clone. This chain links TRBV6-5 with TRBJ2-2; no clear D. The V end lost 8 bases, the J end lost 0 bases, and 7 bases lay between the germline ends. The CDR3 length is 13 residues. Germline CDR1 is MNHEY and CDR2 is SVGAGI. Here the CDR3 reads CASGESNTGELFF. The CDR3 bases are TGTGCCAGCGGGGAATCGAACACCGGGGAGCTGTTTTTT.